Each of the 32 T cell receptor beta chains below was sequenced from the same sample in a study of early T cells in non-severe SARS-CoV-2 infection. TCRdb reanalysed the 5' RACE reads using MiXCR and keeps one entry per CDR3 protein. The table records over 90,000 distinct CDR3 sequences, 12% of them present only once. Specimen: whole blood, collected at baseline. These receptors were collected from an adult who was a healthcare worker with PCR-confirmed SARS-CoV-2 infection or an uninfected control (not recorded which).

This clonotype showed up many times. This chain connects TRBV12-3 or TRBV12-4 to TRBJ1-5, with TRBD1 matching over 7 bases. The length of the CDR3 is 16 residues. The V gene end was trimmed by 6 bases and the J gene end by 3 bases; junction bases not matched to a gene: 11. CDR3 protein: CASRITGTDSNQPQHF. For the CDR3, the DNA is TGTGCCAGCAGAATTACCGGGACAGACTCCAATCAGCCCCAGCATTTT.

The rearrangement links TRBV5-1 to TRBJ2-7; D may be TRBD2 (5 bases). The germline CDR1 and CDR2 sequences are SGHRS and YFSETQ. There are 14 residues in the CDR3. V was shortened by 4 bases and J by 9 bases, with 20 bases between the two germline ends. CDR3 region: CASSLASPPGMQYF. Here the CDR3 DNA reads TGCGCCAGCAGCCTAGCTAGTCCCCCTGGGATGCAGTACTTC. The full variable domain, its missing parts supplied by reference TRBV5-1 and TRBJ2-7, is KAGVTQTPRYLIKTRGQQVTLSCSPISGHRSVSWYQQTPGQGLQFLFEYFSETQRNKGNFPGRFSGRQFSNSRSEMNVSTLELGDSALYLCASSLASPPGMQYFGPGTRLTVT.

In its sample, this clonotype was seen many times. The chain links TRBV7-2 to TRBJ1-2, with 10 bases identical to TRBD1. The trim removed 4 bases at V and 5 bases at J, leaving 4 bases unmatched. The CDR3 contains 14 residues. CDR1 and CDR2 (germline): SGHTA, FQGNSA. The CDR3 region has the DNA TGTGCCAGCAGCTCCGGACAGGGGGAGTATGGCTACACCTTC. Amino acid sequence: CASSSGQGEYGYTF.

CDR3 bases: TGTGCCAGCAGTCCTTACAACCCCAGGGGTGAGCAGTACTTC. Translated, it gives CASSPYNPRGEQYF. The chain couples TRBV12-3 or TRBV12-4 to TRBJ2-7, with a tentative D call TRBD1 (6 bases). Trimming shortened V by 5 bases and J by 7 bases, and 18 bases separated the two germline ends. CDR3 length: 14 residues.

In its sample, this clonotype was seen many times. This chain connects TRBV20-1 to TRBJ2-5, with D possibly matching TRBD2 (6 bases). Germline CDR1 and CDR2: DFQATT and SNEGSKA (reference sequence). There are 13 residues in the CDR3. The CDR3 sequence: CSKSSGGVETQYF. The CDR3 nucleotides are TGCAGCAAATCGAGCGGCGGGGTTGAGACCCAGTACTTC.

This chain links TRBV7-8 with TRBJ2-7, with D perhaps given as TRBD1 or TRBD2 (6 bases each). Germline lookup yields CDR1 SGHVS and CDR2 FQNEAQ. The CDR3 loop spans 13 amino acids. The ends were cut back, 5 bases at V and 6 bases at J, with 14 bases in the middle. The CDR3 protein is CASSPQRGAEQYF. The CDR3 region has the DNA TGTGCCAGCAGCCCTCAGAGGGGGGCCGAGCAGTACTTC.

This clonotype was observed many times. The chain has TRBV3-1 and TRBJ1-3; TRBD1 might be the D (6 bases). This CDR3 region has 14 residues. CDR1 LGHDT and CDR2 YNNKEL come from the germline V gene (reference sequence). The V and J ends lost 1 base and 7 bases respectively, with 11 bases between them. The DNA of the CDR3 is TGTGCCAGCAGCCAAGGGTGGACAGAGAACACCATATATTTT. Encoded protein: CASSQGWTENTIYF.

This clonotype showed up many times. The chain employs TRBV27 and TRBJ2-1, with 8 positions matching TRBD1. CDR1 is MNHEY, CDR2 SMNVEV, per germline (reference sequence). The CDR3 contains 17 residues. Trimming at V came to 5 bases and at J to 6 bases, leaving 15 bases not matched to a gene. The CDR3 region has the DNA TGTGCCAGCAGTGCTAAGACCTTCGGGACAGGTCTCAATGAGCAGTTCTTC. Translation gives CASSAKTFGTGLNEQFF.

The chain uses TRBV11-3 and TRBJ1-2; 8 bases are a match to TRBD1. After removal of 0 bases from V and 6 bases from J, the junction contained 3 bases not matched to a gene. Germline V gene data show CDR1 as SGHNT and CDR2 as YENEEA. The CDR3 is made up of 14 amino acids. CDR3 coding DNA: TGTGCCAGCAGCTTAGATCCGACAGGGGATGGCTACACCTTC. It is translated as CASSLDPTGDGYTF.

The sample holds many counts of this clonotype. The chain couples TRBV10-3 to TRBJ1-1; D remains unclear. Trimming shortened V by 2 bases and J by 6 bases, and 7 bases separated the two germline ends. CDR1 is ENHRY, CDR2 SYGVKD, per germline. The CDR3 length is 12 residues. CDR3 sequence: CAISEAQSEAFF. The CDR3 DNA sequence: TGTGCCATCAGTGAGGCCCAGTCTGAAGCTTTCTTT.

The chain has TRBV7-3 and TRBJ1-1; D is unclear. Germline V lookup: CDR1 SGHTA, CDR2 FQGTGA. V dropped 2 bases and J dropped 2 bases, with 9 bases sitting between them. The CDR3 covers 14 residues. The CDR3 reads CASSLSGGNTEAFF. The CDR3 bases are TGTGCCAGCAGCTTATCTGGCGGCAACACTGAAGCTTTCTTT.

This clonotype was observed a handful of times. The chain joins TRBV7-9 to TRBJ2-3, with D possibly matching TRBD1 (5 bases). Trimming pared 1 base from V and 2 bases from J, leaving 10 bases between. There are 15 residues in the CDR3. Germline V gene lookup returns CDR1 SEHNR and CDR2 FQNEAQ (reference sequence). In DNA form, the CDR3 reads TGTGCCAGCAGCTTAGAGACAGAAAACACAGATACGCAGTATTTT. Protein: CASSLETENTDTQYF.

The chain joins TRBV7-3 to TRBJ2-7; D unresolved. The CDR3 is made up of 13 amino acids. With 2 bases removed from V and 5 bases from J, the gap between germline ends came to 10 bases. From germline, CDR1 is SGHTA and CDR2 FQGTGA. The CDR3 loop is CASSLPPLHEQYF. The CDR3 nucleotides are TGTGCCAGCAGCTTACCCCCCCTCCACGAGCAGTACTTC. The whole variable domain, filled in from reference TRBV7-3 and TRBJ2-7, reads GAGVSQTPSNKVTEKGKYVELRCDPISGHTALYWYRQSLGQGPEFLIYFQGTGAADDSGLPNDRFFAVRPEGSVSTLKIQRTERGDSAVYLCASSLPPLHEQYFGPGTRLTVT.

The sample holds many counts of this clonotype. The V gene is TRBV11-2, the J gene TRBJ2-7, with D possibly being TRBD2 (5 bases). Trimming took 5 bases from V and 2 from J, leaving 13 bases between them. Germline CDR1 and CDR2: SGHAT and FQNNGV. This CDR3 is 14 amino acids long. The CDR3 spells CASSTRTETYEQYF. As DNA, the CDR3 is TGTGCCAGCAGCACGCGGACTGAGACCTACGAGCAGTACTTC.

This clonotype was seen only a few times. The chain links TRBV5-6 to TRBJ2-5, with 7 bases that match TRBD1. CDR1 is SGHDT, CDR2 YYEEEE, per germline. The CDR3 has 14 amino acids. J was trimmed by 5 bases and V by 6 bases; bases with no gene match: 10. The CDR3 here is CASKRGQGPETQYF. The CDR3 DNA is TGTGCCAGCAAAAGGGGGCAGGGGCCCGAGACCCAGTACTTC.

This clonotype occurred a few times. The chain couples TRBV12-3 or TRBV12-4 to TRBJ2-3; TRBD2 aligns across 8 bases. The V gene end was trimmed by 4 bases and the J gene end by 2 bases; junction bases not matched to a gene: 8. CDR3 length: 16 amino acids. This CDR3 reads CASSSFGGANTDTQYF. The CDR3 coding sequence is TGTGCCAGCAGTTCATTCGGGGGGGCCAACACAGATACGCAGTATTTT.

This clonotype has a handful of counts. The V gene is TRBV7-3, the J gene TRBJ1-1; 8 positions match TRBD1. Germline values: CDR1 SGHTA, CDR2 FQGTGA. CDR3 length equals 14 residues. V lost 6 bases, J lost 3 bases, and 6 bases stayed unmatched. DNA for the CDR3: TGTGCCAGCAGATATGACAGGGGCGACACTGAAGCTTTCTTT. This gives the protein CASRYDRGDTEAFF.

There are many counts of this clonotype. This sequence joins TRBV27 and TRBJ1-1, with D possibly TRBD1 on 6 matching bases. The germline gives CDR1 MNHEY, CDR2 SMNVEV (reference sequence). V was pared by 4 bases and J by 1 base, with 10 bases between. CDR3 length: 14 residues. CDR3 sequence: CASSSPTGNTEAFF. As DNA, the CDR3 is TGTGCCAGCAGTTCCCCGACAGGGAACACTGAAGCTTTCTTT.

The chain links TRBV7-9 to TRBJ2-3; D unresolved. Germline lookup yields CDR1 SEHNR and CDR2 FQNEAQ (reference sequence). This CDR3 region has 14 residues. Between the trimmed V and J ends, which lost 5 bases and 0 bases, there was a span of 9 bases. The CDR3 loop is CASSPQDSTDTQYF. CDR3 nucleotides: TGTGCCAGCAGCCCGCAGGACAGCACAGATACGCAGTATTTT.

In its sample, this clonotype was seen many times. The DNA for the CDR3 is TGTGCCAGCAGCGACCAGGGGATAGCGCGCGGCTACACCTTC. Its protein product is CASSDQGIARGYTF. The chain carries TRBV7-8 and TRBJ1-2, with D tentatively TRBD1 (6 bases). Germline V gene lookup returns CDR1 SGHVS and CDR2 FQNEAQ. With 5 bases removed from V and 8 bases from J, the gap between germline ends came to 18 bases. The CDR3 has 14 residues.

In its sample, this clonotype was seen many times. The V call is TRBV4-1, the J call TRBJ1-1; D gene uncertain. The V end was cut by 1 base, the J end by 0 bases, with 9 bases between. Germline V gives CDR1 MGHRA, CDR2 YSYEKL. The CDR3 is 15 amino acids. The CDR3, as DNA: TGCGCCAGCAGCCAAGGGGCAGCCATGAACACTGAAGCTTTCTTT. Translated: CASSQGAAMNTEAFF.

This clonotype showed up just a few times. The chain joins TRBV30 to TRBJ2-3; 8 nucleotides match TRBD2. Trimming cost V 4 bases and J 2 bases; bases outside gene matches: 2. The CDR3 covers 13 residues. From germline, CDR1 is GTSNPN and CDR2 SVGIG (reference sequence). The CDR3 region is CAWTGGVTDTQYF. The CDR3 DNA reads as TGTGCCTGGACCGGGGGGGTCACAGATACGCAGTATTTT.

The chain joins TRBV6-5 to TRBJ1-2; D gene unclear. Germline V gives CDR1 MNHEY, CDR2 SVGAGI. V lost 8 bases and J lost 4, with 20 bases in between. The CDR3 is 15 amino acids. This CDR3 is CASSSIPPESYGYTF. The DNA of the CDR3 is TGTGCCAGCTCTTCCATCCCCCCGGAATCCTATGGCTACACCTTC.

This clonotype was observed at least ten times. This rearrangement joins TRBV6-6 to TRBJ2-3; weak D call: TRBD1 (6 bases). Trimming left V 5 bases short and J 2 bases short, with 14 bases between. CDR1 and CDR2 from the germline V gene are MNHNY and SVGAGI (reference sequence). The CDR3 is 15 residues long. The CDR3 DNA reads as TGTGCCAGCAGTCCTTCGACAGGAGACACAGATACGCAGTATTTT. This sequence encodes CASSPSTGDTDTQYF.

At least ten counts were recorded for this clonotype. DNA for the CDR3: TGTGCCAGCAGTTTATCGCTGGACGCAAATTCACCCCTCCACTTT. This translates into CASSLSLDANSPLHF. The V gene is TRBV27, the J gene TRBJ1-6; no firm D call. The CDR3 consists of 15 residues. Germline CDR1 reads MNHEY; CDR2 reads SMNVEV (reference sequence). Deletions cut 0 bases from V and 7 bases from J, with 10 bases between.

V is TRBV12-3 or TRBV12-4 and J is TRBJ2-3, with D hard to call. Deletions cut 5 bases from V and 6 bases from J, with 12 bases between. This CDR3 is 13 amino acids long. Here the CDR3 reads CASSASWADTQYF. The CDR3 DNA is TGTGCCAGCAGTGCCTCCTGGGCCGATACGCAGTATTTT.

Worth noting for this clonotype: Compared with germline, one end of the junction differs, possibly owing to a read error. This sequence joins TRBV11-3 and TRBJ2-7, with a weak D call TRBD2 (6 bases). The CDR3 is 14 residues long. CDR1 and CDR2 (germline): SGHNT, YENEEA. CDR3 protein: CASRLAVSYYEQYF. CDR3 in DNA: TGTGCCAGCAGATTAGCGGTTTCCTACTACGAGCAGTACTTC. Full variable domain (rest looked up from reference TRBV11-3 and TRBJ2-7): EAGVVQSPRYKIIEKKQPVAFWCNPISGHNTLYWYLQNLGQGPELLIRYENEEAVDDSQLPKDRFSAERLKGVDSTLKIQPAELGDSAVYLCASRLAVSYYEQYFGPGTRLTVT.

A few counts support this clonotype. This chain uses TRBV10-1 with TRBJ1-1, with 11 bases matching TRBD1. The ends lost 6 bases at V and 2 bases at J; junction bases unmatched: 2. The CDR3 runs 14 residues. Germline CDR1 and CDR2: WNHNN and SYGVQD (reference sequence). The DNA for the CDR3 is TGCGCCAGCAGCGGGACAGGGGGTAACACTGAAGCTTTCTTT. It specifies CASSGTGGNTEAFF.

This clonotype was seen a few times. This rearrangement joins TRBV6-6 to TRBJ1-5, with 7 bases aligning to TRBD1. The germline CDR1 and CDR2 sequences are MNHNY and SVGAGI (reference sequence). V was clipped by 2 bases and J by 2 bases; unmatched bases: 9. The CDR3 loop spans 17 amino acids. The CDR3 reads CASSYPRQGIGNQPQHF. The CDR3 nucleotides read TGTGCCAGCAGTTACCCGCGACAGGGAATCGGCAATCAGCCCCAGCATTTT.

This clonotype was seen many times. The chain carries TRBV5-1 and TRBJ1-4; D uncertain. CDR3 size: 15 residues. Germline loops: CDR1 SGHRS, CDR2 YFSETQ. V was clipped by 6 bases and J by 1 base, with 13 bases between them. CDR3 sequence (DNA): TGCGCCAGCACCCTGGGCGGCCTAACTAATGAAAAACTGTTTTTT. It specifies CASTLGGLTNEKLFF.

The sample holds many counts of this clonotype. The CDR3 reads CASSLGVEQYF. The CDR3 coding sequence is TGTGCCAGCAGTTTAGGGGTCGAGCAGTACTTC. V is TRBV12-3 or TRBV12-4 and J is TRBJ2-7; D uncertain. The CDR3 totals 11 residues. V lost 1 base and J 6 bases, leaving 4 bases between the germline ends.

This clonotype was detected only a few times. The rearrangement joins TRBV19 to TRBJ1-5; 9 bases are a match to TRBD1. Germline V gene sequence: CDR1 LNHDA, CDR2 SQIVND (reference sequence). Trimming took 5 bases from V and 3 from J; bases not matched to a gene: 8. The CDR3 covers 16 residues. The CDR3 nucleotides are TGTGCCAGTAGTCCGGGACAGGGTCTTTACAATCAGCCCCAGCATTTT. It is translated as CASSPGQGLYNQPQHF.